This T cell receptor beta chain was profiled in a study of T cell responses to AZD1222 COVID-19 vaccine. Study-wide findings and caveats: Elevations in Spike-specific TCR breadth and depth followed administration of two AZD1222 doses. The study reported that nearly half of spike-specific TCRs target unmutated variant regions. Females made up more of the donors, who were largely white British, and clonal diversity may have come out too low.

TCRdb keeps only in-frame clones here, not all; method: immunoSEQ multiplex PCR. Found here are about 99,000 clones, roughly nine tenths of them singletons; the top ten hold 3.3%. In regard to this clone: The antigen remains undetermined.

The starting material was peripheral blood, obtained 28 days after the second dose of the MenACWY control vaccine. The TCR was taken from an adult who received the MenACWY meningococcal vaccine as a control.

This CDR3 reads CASTFGQGYGAFF. In DNA form, the CDR3 reads TGTGCCAGCACTTTCGGACAGGGGTACGGAGCTTTCTTT. V and J are TRBV12-3 or TRBV12-4 and TRBJ1-1; 9 bases fit TRBD1. V was clipped by 7 bases and J by 10 bases; unmatched bases: 10. The CDR3 spans 13 residues.